Sequencing of this T cell receptor (beta chain) was carried out in a study of blood T cell repertoires in COVID-19. Study overall: There were acute and convalescent COVID-19 samples, and they came from the United States, Italy and Spain.

The length of the CDR3 is 17 residues. V gave up 1 base and J gave up 5 bases; unmatched junction bases: 9. Germline CDR1 is MNHEY and CDR2 is SMNVEV (reference sequence). The protocol was immunoSEQ multiplex PCR, while the TCRdb copy is restricted to in-frame clones and leaves out a portion. The data contain about 220,000 clones, about 86% of them singletons. The chain joins TRBV27 to TRBJ1-5, with 9 nucleotides matching TRBD1. The clonotype comes from a woman between 50 and 59 years old with acute COVID-19. Sequencing was carried out using PBMCs or T cells enriched from blood (not recorded which). The CDR3 spells CASSLWSPGQGYQPQHF. The CDR3 region has the DNA TGTGCCAGCAGTTTATGGAGTCCGGGACAGGGCTATCAGCCCCAGCATTTT.